These 28 T cell receptor beta chains came from one sample sequenced in a study of vaccination and CD4 T cells after COVID-19 (dated by TCRdb to between 2021 and 2023). The treatment or condition label for this specimen denotes: roughly 11-day PBMC culture with coronavirus spike peptide pools or control peptides (ViraFEST assay). The library was obtained by PCR. The data were produced on an Illumina iSeq 100. TCR sequencing of DNA from cultured CD4+ T cells used the Oncomine TCR Beta short-read assay at the Johns Hopkins FTIC core. The public reads were run again by TCRdb, first through fastp at Q25 and then through MiXCR, and only productive beta chains were kept. Each CDR3 protein appears once, grouped with its most common genes and DNA. The sample profile shows 9,000 to 13,000 distinct CDR3 sequences; around two fifths of them were found once. The leading ten clones occupy over 20% of the sample.

Their cognate antigens are unknown. The sequenced sample consisted of CD4+ T cells from blood, cultured in vitro. These receptors were obtained from a human donor who had recovered from COVID-19.

The gene calls are TRBV19 and TRBJ2-2; 7 positions agree with TRBD1. With V trimmed by 7 bases and J by 2 bases, 4 bases remained unmatched. There are 14 residues in the CDR3. Germline values: CDR1 LNHDA, CDR2 SQIVND (reference sequence). The CDR3 nucleotides are TGTGCCAGTACAAACAGGGGTAACACCGGGGAGCTGTTTTTT. Its translation: CASTNRGNTGELFF.

V gene TRBV12-3 or TRBV12-4 combines with J gene TRBJ2-3, with 10 nucleotides matching TRBD2. The CDR3 extends over 17 amino acids. V trimming: 6 bases; J trimming: 1 base; junction bases outside the gene matches: 10. The CDR3 DNA is TGTGCCAGCAGATCTCATGGAGCGGGGGGGCGCACAGATACGCAGTATTTT. It codes for CASRSHGAGGRTDTQYF.

DNA for the CDR3: TGTGCCAGTAATGGACAGGGGGCCGCTTACGAGCAGTACTTC. Residues: CASNGQGAAYEQYF. The V and J genes are TRBV9 and TRBJ2-7; 11 bases fit TRBD1. Per the germline V gene, CDR1 is SGDLS and CDR2 is YYNGEE. The CDR3 has 14 residues. V lost 8 bases, J lost 4 bases, and 8 bases stayed unmatched.

The V gene is TRBV6-1, the J gene TRBJ1-1; D perhaps matches TRBD1 (5 bases). The CDR3 runs 14 residues. Trimming shortened V by 6 bases and J by 4 bases, and 15 bases separated the two germline ends. Germline CDR1 MNHNS, CDR2 SASEGT. The CDR3 DNA follows: TGTGCCAGCAGCTCGCGAGGGGTGAGCACTGAAGCTTTCTTT. It is translated as CASSSRGVSTEAFF.

The chain has TRBV19 and TRBJ1-6; no clear D gene. V lost 7 bases and J lost 9, with 19 bases in between. Germline-derived CDR1 and CDR2 are LNHDA and SQIVND (reference sequence). This CDR3 is built from 15 residues. CDR3 sequence reads: CASNWGLGGISPLHF. The DNA for the CDR3 is TGTGCCAGTAACTGGGGTCTGGGAGGAATTTCACCCCTCCACTTT.

This clonotype turned up a few times. The CDR3 sequence is CASSLEGGANTGELFF. The CDR3 DNA sequence: TGTGCCAGCAGCTTAGAAGGGGGAGCGAACACCGGGGAGCTGTTTTTT. The rearrangement links TRBV7-6 to TRBJ2-2; D is perhaps TRBD1 (6 bases). Germline V gene lookup returns CDR1 SGHVS and CDR2 FNYEAQ. Trimming took off 1 base at V and 0 bases at J, with 9 bases between the two ends. This CDR3 spans 16 amino acids. The entire variable domain, with the rest obtained from reference TRBV7-6 and TRBJ2-2, is as follows: GAGVSQSPRYKVTKRGQDVALRCDPISGHVSLYWYRQALGQGPEFLTYFNYEAQQDKSGLPNDRFSAERPEGSISTLTIQRTEQRDSAMYRCASSLEGGANTGELFFGEGSRLTVL.

V is TRBV7-9 and J is TRBJ1-5; D not resolved. Germline-derived CDR1 and CDR2 are SEHNR and FQNEAQ (reference sequence). The CDR3 contains 13 residues. With 2 bases removed from V and 6 bases from J, the gap between germline ends came to 8 bases. The CDR3 reads CASSLNSGQPQHF. In DNA form, the CDR3 reads TGTGCCAGCAGCTTAAACTCGGGTCAGCCCCAGCATTTT.

V and J are TRBV2 and TRBJ1-5, with D perhaps matching TRBD1 (5 bases). Germline V gives CDR1 SNHLY, CDR2 FYNNEI. The CDR3 length is 15 residues. Trimming shortened V by 4 bases and J by 3 bases, and 13 bases separated the two germline ends. The CDR3 protein is CASSAAGTFNQPQHF. In DNA, the CDR3 is TGTGCCAGCAGTGCCGCCGGGACGTTCAATCAGCCCCAGCATTTT. The variable domain in full, with the rest retrieved from reference TRBV2 and TRBJ1-5, is EPEVTQTPSHQVTQMGQEVILRCVPISNHLYFYWYRQILGQKVEFLVSFYNNEISEKSEIFDDQFSVERPDGSNFTLKIRSTKLEDSAMYFCASSAAGTFNQPQHFGDGTRLSIL.

The V call is TRBV19, the J call TRBJ1-3; unclear D gene. The CDR3 loop spans 14 amino acids. Germline lookup yields CDR1 LNHDA and CDR2 SQIVND (reference sequence). V dropped 7 bases and J dropped 0 bases, with 10 bases sitting between them. The CDR3 reads CASNRQTSGNTIYF. For the CDR3, the DNA is TGTGCCAGTAATCGGCAGACCTCTGGAAACACCATATATTTT.

This clonotype has just a few counts. This sequence joins TRBV7-9 and TRBJ1-1, with 7 bases identical to TRBD1. The CDR3 runs 15 residues. Trimming at V came to 3 bases and at J to 3 bases, leaving 7 bases not matched to a gene. CDR1 SEHNR and CDR2 FQNEAQ come from the germline V gene (reference sequence). The CDR3 spells CASSFFKGADTEAFF. The CDR3 DNA reads as TGTGCCAGCAGCTTTTTCAAGGGGGCGGACACTGAAGCTTTCTTT.

A few counts support this clonotype. V and J are TRBV19 and TRBJ2-3; 7 bases align to TRBD1. The CDR3 extends over 17 amino acids. V was clipped by 1 base and J by 3 bases; unmatched bases: 10. The V gene's germline CDR1 is LNHDA and CDR2 SQIVND (reference sequence). The CDR3, as DNA: TGTGCCAGTAGTATAGGACAGGGAACGATTGGGACAGATACGCAGTATTTT. It encodes CASSIGQGTIGTDTQYF. Variable domain in full (rest from reference TRBV19 and TRBJ2-3): DGGITQSPKYLFRKEGQNVTLSCEQNLNHDAMYWYRQDPGQGLRLIYYSQIVNDFQKGDIAEGYSVSREKKESFPLTVTSAQKNPTAFYLCASSIGQGTIGTDTQYFGPGTRLTVL.

This clonotype was detected a few times. V is TRBV20-1 and J is TRBJ1-1; D is ambiguous. Germline assignment: CDR1 DFQATT and CDR2 SNEGSKA (reference sequence). Trimming took off 0 bases at V and 0 bases at J, with 8 bases between the two ends. The CDR3 totals 14 residues. The CDR3: CSARDGRLNTEAFF. CDR3 bases: TGCAGTGCTAGAGATGGCAGGCTGAACACTGAAGCTTTCTTT.

The V gene is TRBV3-1, the J gene TRBJ1-1; D might be TRBD1 (6 bases). This CDR3 region has 14 residues. The germline V and J ends were trimmed by 3 bases and 1 base, with 9 bases remaining between them. Looked up from germline, CDR1 is LGHDT and CDR2 is YNNKEL (reference sequence). CDR3 protein: CASSHGTPNTEAFF. The CDR3 DNA is TGTGCCAGCAGCCATGGGACACCGAACACTGAAGCTTTCTTT. The full variable domain, with the rest looked up from reference TRBV3-1 and TRBJ1-1, is DTAVSQTPKYLVTQMGNDKSIKCEQNLGHDTMYWYKQDSKKFLKIMFSYNNKELIINETVPNRFSPKSPDKAHLNLHINSLELGDSAVYFCASSHGTPNTEAFFGQGTRLTVV.

This chain links TRBV30 with TRBJ2-6; 7 bases are shared with TRBD1. The CDR3 extends over 16 amino acids. CDR1 is GTSNPN, CDR2 SVGIG, per germline (reference sequence). The ends lost 3 bases at V and 0 bases at J; junction bases unmatched: 5. CDR3 residues: CAWSHGTDSGANVLTF. Written as DNA, the CDR3 is TGTGCCTGGAGCCACGGGACAGACTCTGGGGCCAACGTCCTGACTTTC. Based on the CDR3 plus reference TRBV30 and TRBJ2-6, the full variable domain is SQTIHQWPATLVQPVGSPLSLECTVEGTSNPNLYWYRQAAGRGLQLLFYSVGIGQISSEVPQNLSASRPQDRQFILSSKKLLLSDSGFYLCAWSHGTDSGANVLTFGAGSRLTVL.

The chain is built from TRBV11-2 and TRBJ1-1; 8 positions match TRBD1. The CDR3 runs to 16 residues. CDR1 is SGHAT and CDR2 is FQNNGV in the germline V gene. V gave up 1 base and J gave up 4 bases; unmatched junction bases: 8. CDR3 nucleotide sequence: TGTGCCAGCAGCTTAGCTGGACAGGGCCGCGGCACTGAAGCTTTCTTT. Translated, it gives CASSLAGQGRGTEAFF.

CDR3 region: CSAAGIAGASYEQYF. In DNA, the CDR3 is TGCAGTGCTGCCGGGATAGCGGGGGCCTCCTACGAGCAGTACTTC. V and J are TRBV20-1 and TRBJ2-7; 9 bases map to TRBD2. CDR1 DFQATT and CDR2 SNEGSKA come from the germline V gene (reference sequence). Losses at the gene ends were 5 bases for V and 0 bases for J; bases not matched to a gene: 8. The length of the CDR3 is 15 residues.

Notes on this clonotype: A read error may account for a junction end that differs from germline. V is TRBV7-9 and J is TRBJ1-2, with TRBD1 as a possible D gene (6 bases). The CDR3 is made up of 13 amino acids. Germline assignment: CDR1 SEHNR and CDR2 FQNEAQ (reference sequence). The CDR3 DNA is TGTGCCAGCAGCCAACCTGGGGGAGGGGGGGACTCCTTC. Its protein product is CASSQPGGGGDSF.

V gene TRBV14 combines with J gene TRBJ1-2; D gene unclear. Trimming removed 0 bases at V and 3 bases at J, with 8 bases between. The CDR3 extends over 14 amino acids. From germline, CDR1 is SGHDN and CDR2 FVKESK. The CDR3 loop reads CASSQDLIHYGYTF. CDR3 DNA sequence: TGTGCCAGCAGCCAAGATCTGATCCACTATGGCTACACCTTC.

This clonotype was counted a few times. The chain combines TRBV7-2 with TRBJ1-6; D unclear. V dropped 4 bases and J dropped 6 bases, with 16 bases sitting between them. The CDR3 has 16 residues. In germline, CDR1 is SGHTA, CDR2 FQGNSA. The CDR3 sequence: CASSYDTFWGNSPLHF. In nucleotides, the CDR3 is TGTGCCAGCAGCTATGACACCTTCTGGGGTAATTCACCCCTCCACTTT.

This clonotype turned up a few times. J is TRBJ1-2 and V is TRBV7-9; weak D call: TRBD1 (5 bases). In germline, CDR1 is SEHNR, CDR2 FQNEAQ (reference sequence). The CDR3 has 20 amino acids. Trimming cost V 2 bases and J 4 bases, with 29 bases left between them. CDR3 nucleotides: TGTGCCAGCAGCTTATACCAGGGAGTCCTGACACCCCTGACTACCTATGGCTACACCTTC. Residues: CASSLYQGVLTPLTTYGYTF.

The chain is built from TRBV7-9 and TRBJ2-5; TRBD2 aligns across 7 bases. Germline CDR1 SEHNR, CDR2 FQNEAQ (reference sequence). The CDR3 totals 14 residues. The junction had 9 bases not matched to a gene; V was cut back by 7 bases and J by 4 bases. The CDR3 loop is CASKPQAGVETQYF. The CDR3 nucleotides read TGTGCCAGCAAACCCCAGGCGGGGGTAGAGACCCAGTACTTC.

The chain joins TRBV7-2 to TRBJ1-1; no reliable D call. The V gene lost 3 bases and the J gene lost 5 bases, with 13 bases spanning the gap. The CDR3 is 14 residues long. In germline, CDR1 is SGHTA, CDR2 FQGNSA. The CDR3, as DNA: TGTGCCAGCAGCTTCTCGGGGTGGGGTACTGAAGCTTTCTTT. Protein: CASSFSGWGTEAFF.

This clonotype was detected only a few times. The chain is built from TRBV7-2 and TRBJ2-1; D is ambiguous. The CDR3 spans 17 residues. The V end lost 5 bases, the J end lost 4 bases, and 21 bases lay between the germline ends. The germline V gene has CDR1 SGHTA and CDR2 FQGNSA. CDR3: CASSTHSGLSPYNEQFF. The CDR3 DNA is TGTGCCAGCAGCACCCATAGTGGCCTAAGTCCATACAATGAGCAGTTCTTC.

The sample holds a few counts of this clonotype. V is TRBV27 and J is TRBJ1-1, with D unresolved. V dropped 5 bases and J dropped 1 base, with 11 bases sitting between them. This CDR3 comprises 14 residues. The germline V gene has CDR1 MNHEY and CDR2 SMNVEV (reference sequence). The CDR3 DNA reads TGTGCCAGCAGTCTGAGGTTCACGAACACTGAAGCTTTCTTT. Residues: CASSLRFTNTEAFF.

CDR3 coding DNA: TGTGCCAGCAGTGACTCGTCTTCCGGACAGCCCCAGCATTTT. This encodes CASSDSSSGQPQHF. The chain links TRBV6-4 to TRBJ1-5; D not certain. The V gene's germline CDR1 is MRHNA and CDR2 SNTAGT. Trimming pared 0 bases from V and 7 bases from J, leaving 10 bases between. This CDR3 has 14 residues.

J is TRBJ2-7 and V is TRBV5-4; 7 positions match TRBD2. Germline V gives CDR1 SGHNT, CDR2 YYREEE (reference sequence). V was clipped by 3 bases and J by 1 base; unmatched bases: 10. The CDR3 runs 16 residues. DNA for the CDR3: TGTGCCAGCAGCTCGGCTCAGGGCGGGGGATCCTACGAGCAGTACTTC. Its translation: CASSSAQGGGSYEQYF.

This clonotype was seen a few times. The chain couples TRBV19 to TRBJ2-1, with D possibly being TRBD2 (6 bases). The CDR3 spans 12 residues. V dropped 8 bases and J dropped 7 bases, with 12 bases sitting between them. Germline V gene lookup returns CDR1 LNHDA and CDR2 SQIVND (reference sequence). The CDR3 spells CASGSGGNEQFF. The CDR3 bases are TGTGCCAGTGGGTCCGGAGGGAATGAGCAGTTCTTC.

This chain connects TRBV20-1 to TRBJ2-3; the match to TRBD2 covers 16 bases. CDR3 length: 17 residues. The V and J ends lost 8 bases and 5 bases, in that order; junction bases with no gene match: 13. Germline CDR1 reads DFQATT; CDR2 reads SNEGSKA (reference sequence). The CDR3 DNA reads as TGCAGTACTAAGGGGGGACTAGCGGGGGGGCAGGTAGATACGCAGTATTTT. It encodes CSTKGGLAGGQVDTQYF.